This T cell receptor beta chain emerged from a study of CD8+ T cells in alopecia areata. RNA extraction was followed by reverse transcription into cDNA, which acted as the sequencing template. The protocol was immunoSEQ multiplex PCR, while the TCRdb copy is restricted to in-frame clones and leaves out a portion. The data show 150,000 to 200,000 clones, with about three fifths seen just once and more than 4.5% held by the top ten. In regard to this clone: Its antigen is currently unknown.

Whole-study findings and limits: Greater clonality was observed in lesional scalp samples, especially alopecia totalis/universalis, versus normal scalp.

The CDR3 consists of 16 residues. CDR1 is MNHEY, CDR2 SVGAGI, per germline. V shed 0 bases and J shed 4 bases, with 12 bases lying between them. The clonotype comes from a human donor in good health. This chain joins TRBV6-5 and TRBJ2-2; weak D call: TRBD2 (5 bases). The material sequenced was CD4+ T cells sorted from blood. CDR3 loop: CASSYSSLVRTGELFF. The CDR3 nucleotides are TGTGCCAGCAGTTACTCCTCACTAGTACGCACCGGGGAGCTGTTTTTT.